One T cell receptor (beta chain) is described in this entry. The data are from a study of blood T cell repertoires in COVID-19. Here immunoSEQ multiplex PCR was the method, and the copy in TCRdb shows in-frame clones only, minus some. The repertoire holds about 50,000 clones, with roughly 90% as singletons. The CDR3 is made up of 13 amino acids. The germline CDR1 and CDR2 sequences are LNHDA and SQIVND (reference sequence). Trimming removed 4 bases at V and 3 bases at J, with 9 bases between. Specimen: peripheral blood. The clonotype was recovered from a human donor in a cohort sampled during active COVID-19. The J gene is TRBJ2-5, the V gene TRBV19; possibly TRBD1 for D (5 bases). The CDR3 bases are TGTGCCAGTAGTACCCGACAGAAAGAGACCCAGTACTTC. It translates to CASSTRQKETQYF.